This T cell receptor beta chain was retrieved from a study of sequential checkpoint blockade in melanoma. About the research overall: Both treatment sequences were followed by maintenance nivolumab. DNA from some 84 pretreatment tumor samples underwent TCRβ immunosequencing. Approximately 20 patients had tumor biopsies before treatment and at week 13.

Stated treatment: randomized to nivolumab then ipilimumab (arm A) or the reverse (arm B). Findings and limits, study-wide: Response in arm A was associated with pretreatment TIL clonality.

Remarks on this clone: Its antigen is not known.

Generated by immunoSEQ multiplex PCR, the TCRdb table keeps only in-frame clones and is missing some. The sample yields about 19,000 clones, under 85% seen once. The CDR3 has 13 residues. From germline, CDR1 is SGHTA and CDR2 FQGNSA. V was clipped by 3 bases and J by 5 bases, with 10 bases between them. Sequencing was performed on tumor tissue (inferred from file names), taken from a patient given nivolumab and ipilimumab in sequence. The receptor was derived from a human donor with melanoma. The chain links TRBV7-2 to TRBJ2-5, with D possibly called TRBD1 or TRBD2 (5 bases each). CDR3 in amino acids: CASSFQWGETQYF. CDR3 in DNA: TGTGCCAGCAGCTTCCAGTGGGGGGAGACCCAGTACTTC.